The 21 T cell receptor beta chains reported below all come from one sample, sequenced in a study of OX40 agonist ivuxolimab in advanced cancers. The assay was immunoSEQ multiplex PCR, and TCRdb's table has in-frame clones only and misses some. The sample includes some 70,000 clones, 83% of them seen just once. The sample was CD4+ or CD8+ T cells sorted from blood, taken in a trial of the OX40 agonist ivuxolimab. The receptors derive from an adult with an advanced solid tumor such as melanoma, head and neck, liver or kidney cancer.

This chain uses TRBV5-1 with TRBJ1-4; perhaps TRBD1 as D (5 bases). The CDR3 is made up of 14 amino acids. Trimming cost V 4 bases and J 8 bases, with 15 bases left between them. Germline values: CDR1 SGHRS, CDR2 YFSETQ. The CDR3, as DNA: TGCGCCAGCAGCATTGACGGTGGGGGGGAAAAACTGTTTTTT. Translating it yields CASSIDGGGEKLFF.

The chain employs TRBV14 and TRBJ1-1, with D possibly being TRBD1 (5 bases). Germline CDR1 is SGHDN and CDR2 is FVKESK. This CDR3 contains 15 residues. V lost 4 bases and J 4 bases, leaving 16 bases between the germline ends. This CDR3 is CASSRHRTGSTEAFF. In nucleotides, the CDR3 is TGTGCCAGCAGCCGACACAGGACCGGGAGCACTGAAGCTTTCTTT.

The CDR3: CASSPDRRHEQYF. For the CDR3, the DNA is TGTGCCAGCAGCCCCGACAGGCGCCACGAGCAGTACTTC. J is TRBJ2-7 and V is TRBV6-1; possibly TRBD1 for D (6 bases). Germline CDR1 reads MNHNS; CDR2 reads SASEGT. The V gene lost 6 bases and the J gene lost 5 bases, with 14 bases spanning the gap. The CDR3 has 13 amino acids.

In this sample, this clone turned up a few times. CDR3 sequence: CATRESSGNTIYF. The CDR3 DNA reads as TGTGCCACCAGGGAGAGCTCTGGAAACACCATATATTTT. The genes are TRBV10-3 and TRBJ1-3; TRBD1 might be the D (5 bases). The germline V and J ends were trimmed by 10 bases and 0 bases, with 10 bases remaining between them. Germline V lookup: CDR1 ENHRY, CDR2 SYGVKD. The CDR3 totals 13 residues.

This chain connects TRBV6-1 to TRBJ2-5; 7 nucleotides agree with TRBD1. This CDR3 has 13 residues. V lost 7 bases and J lost 5; bases outside the gene matches: 7. Per the germline V gene, CDR1 is MNHNS and CDR2 is SASEGT. CDR3 nucleotide sequence: TGTGCCAGCAATAGGGACAGAGACGAGACCCAGTACTTC. This encodes CASNRDRDETQYF.

The chain recombines TRBV6-6 with TRBJ2-7; tentative D call: TRBD1 (5 bases). This CDR3 has 14 residues. Germline CDR1 reads MNHNY; CDR2 reads SVGAGI (reference sequence). Deletions cut 6 bases from V and 6 bases from J, with 18 bases between. This CDR3 reads CASRESGALGEQYF. The DNA for the CDR3 is TGTGCCAGCAGGGAGAGTGGGGCGCTCGGCGAGCAGTACTTC.

The CDR3 reads CASSLTSGGAPETQYF. CDR3 sequence (DNA): TGTGCCAGCAGCTTAACTAGCGGGGGGGCCCCAGAGACCCAGTACTTC. This chain links TRBV7-9 with TRBJ2-5, with 13 bases lining up with TRBD2. Germline trimming cut 2 bases from V and 4 bases from J; bases unmatched to any gene: 4. Looked up from germline, CDR1 is SEHNR and CDR2 is FQNEAQ (reference sequence). CDR3 length equals 16 residues.

This clone came up a few times. The V call is TRBV5-1, the J call TRBJ1-4, with 7 bases lining up with TRBD1. The ends lost 1 base at V and 8 bases at J; junction bases unmatched: 5. In germline, CDR1 is SGHRS, CDR2 YFSETQ. This CDR3 region has 14 residues. The CDR3 DNA reads as TGCGCCAGCAGCTTGCTCGGACAGGCGGAAAAACTGTTTTTT. Translated, it gives CASSLLGQAEKLFF. The full variable domain, with the rest looked up from reference TRBV5-1 and TRBJ1-4, is KAGVTQTPRYLIKTRGQQVTLSCSPISGHRSVSWYQQTPGQGLQFLFEYFSETQRNKGNFPGRFSGRQFSNSRSEMNVSTLELGDSALYLCASSLLGQAEKLFFGSGTQLSVL.

V is TRBV11-3 and J is TRBJ2-7; 7 positions match TRBD2. The trim removed 5 bases at V and 2 bases at J, leaving 6 bases unmatched. This CDR3 has 14 amino acids. Germline loops: CDR1 SGHNT, CDR2 YENEEA. CDR3 loop: CASSPGTIPYEQYF. The CDR3 bases are TGTGCCAGCAGCCCCGGGACTATCCCCTACGAGCAGTACTTC.

This rearrangement joins TRBV6-1 to TRBJ1-1; 10 nucleotides align to TRBD1. Germline V gene lookup returns CDR1 MNHNS and CDR2 SASEGT. The V and J ends lost 10 bases and 1 base, in that order; junction bases with no gene match: 3. The CDR3 totals 13 residues. CDR3 amino acids: CATRQGANTEAFF. As DNA, the CDR3 is TGTGCCACCAGACAGGGGGCGAACACTGAAGCTTTCTTT.

In its sample, this clone was seen a few times. This chain links TRBV18 with TRBJ1-1; tentatively, D is TRBD1 (5 bases). The CDR3 runs 14 residues. CDR1 is KGHSH, CDR2 LQKENI, per germline. V gave up 2 bases and J gave up 7 bases, with 14 bases separating them. CDR3 protein: CASSPTGSRGEAFF. The CDR3 nucleotides are TGTGCCAGCTCACCAACAGGTTCGAGAGGTGAAGCTTTCTTT.

The chain links TRBV6-5 to TRBJ2-5; D is uncertain. The germline CDR1 and CDR2 sequences are MNHEY and SVGAGI. V shed 0 bases and J shed 5 bases, with 7 bases lying between them. The CDR3 spans 13 residues. The CDR3 DNA sequence: TGTGCCAGCAGTTACTCGATTGGGGAGACCCAGTACTTC. The encoded protein is CASSYSIGETQYF.

This sequence joins TRBV11-1 and TRBJ2-1; D not resolved. CDR1 and CDR2 from the germline V gene are SGHAT and FQDESV (reference sequence). CDR3 size: 13 residues. V lost 5 bases to trimming and J lost 5 bases, with 10 bases between them. CDR3 sequence reads: CASSARRDNEQFF. The CDR3, as DNA: TGTGCCAGCAGCGCTAGACGAGACAATGAGCAGTTCTTC.

J is TRBJ1-5 and V is TRBV6-4; 10 bases are shared with TRBD1. The CDR3 consists of 20 residues. The V and J ends lost 2 bases and 1 base, in that order; junction bases with no gene match: 14. CDR1 and CDR2 from the germline V gene are MRHNA and SNTAGT. Written as DNA, the CDR3 is TGTGCCAGCAGTGACCGGGGGGGGACAGGGGAGGAGAAGAGCAATCAGCCCCAGCATTTT. Protein sequence: CASSDRGGTGEEKSNQPQHF.

The V and J genes are TRBV30 and TRBJ2-5; D is uncertain. The CDR3 consists of 11 residues. Trimming left V 4 bases short and J 7 bases short, with 10 bases between. CDR1 is GTSNPN, CDR2 SVGIG, per germline (reference sequence). CDR3 loop: CAWTSMGTQYF. CDR3 bases: TGTGCCTGGACTAGTATGGGGACCCAGTACTTC.

The chain carries TRBV5-8 and TRBJ2-6; the D gene is possibly TRBD1 (5 bases). The V end lost 5 bases, the J end lost 3 bases, and 15 bases lay between the germline ends. The germline V gene encodes CDR1 SGHTS and CDR2 YDEGEE. There are 16 residues in the CDR3. The CDR3 sequence is CASRSGRAVGANVLTF. For the CDR3, the DNA is TGTGCCAGCAGGTCCGGCAGGGCTGTTGGGGCCAACGTCCTGACTTTC.

The chain joins TRBV4-1 to TRBJ1-1; 7 bases fit TRBD1. CDR3 length: 16 residues. After removal of 0 bases from V and 4 bases from J, the junction contained 8 bases not matched to a gene. CDR1 and CDR2 from the germline V gene are MGHRA and YSYEKL. CDR3 loop: CASSQDPTGRTTEAFF. Here the CDR3 DNA reads TGCGCCAGCAGCCAAGACCCGACAGGGAGGACCACTGAAGCTTTCTTT.

The chain's CDR3 is CASSTGSSGYTF. The CDR3 region has the DNA TGTGCCAGCAGTACGGGGAGCAGCGGCTACACCTTC. The genes are TRBV6-1 and TRBJ1-2; D not resolved. Germline CDR1 MNHNS, CDR2 SASEGT. Trimming removed 5 bases at V and 8 bases at J, with 12 bases between. The CDR3 covers 12 residues.

This clone was observed once. The chain joins TRBV5-6 to TRBJ1-5; 9 nucleotides align to TRBD1. The CDR3 length is 16 residues. Trimming took 0 bases from V and 3 from J; bases not matched to a gene: 4. CDR1 is SGHDT and CDR2 is YYEEEE in the germline V gene. This CDR3 is CASSLAGTGLNQPQHF. In DNA form, the CDR3 reads TGTGCCAGCAGCTTGGCTGGGACAGGGCTCAATCAGCCCCAGCATTTT.

This clone was observed once. The genes are TRBV29-1 and TRBJ2-4; TRBD1 agrees at 9 bases. The J segment lost 3 bases and the V segment lost 5 bases, leaving 8 bases of the junction unmatched. CDR3 size: 15 residues. Looked up from germline, CDR1 is SQVTM and CDR2 is ANQGSEA. The CDR3 reads CSVYSAGQGKNIQYF. CDR3 DNA sequence: TGCAGCGTTTACAGCGCGGGACAGGGCAAAAACATTCAGTACTTC.

The chain carries TRBV19 and TRBJ2-3; TRBD2 agrees at 8 bases. Germline V CDR1 and CDR2: LNHDA, SQIVND (reference sequence). The length of the CDR3 is 15 residues. J lost 4 bases, V lost 3 bases, and 6 bases had no gene match. CDR3 DNA sequence: TGTGCCAGTAGTATCGGGGGGGCGAGTGCAGATACGCAGTATTTT. The encoded protein is CASSIGGASADTQYF.